Below are 31 T cell receptor beta chains sequenced from a single sample in a study of T cell responses to AZD1222 COVID-19 vaccine. Clones were sequenced by immunoSEQ multiplex PCR, and TCRdb holds only the in-frame ones, with some missing. The table shows roughly 150,000 clones, with approximately 90% occurring only once. The specimen was peripheral blood, collected on day 0 of AZD1222 vaccination. These receptors were taken from an adult in good health.

The chain joins TRBV7-9 to TRBJ1-6; D is uncertain. The CDR3 totals 12 residues. Germline CDR1 SEHNR, CDR2 FQNEAQ (reference sequence). Between the trimmed V and J ends, which lost 1 base and 10 bases, there was a span of 5 bases. The CDR3: CASSLDTSPLHF. Here the CDR3 DNA reads TGTGCCAGCAGCTTAGACACCTCACCCCTCCACTTT.

V and J are TRBV3-1 (or the pseudogene TRBV3-2) and TRBJ2-7; TRBD1 aligns across 8 bases. Germline lookup yields CDR1 LGHDT and CDR2 YNNKEL (reference sequence). J gave up 6 bases and V 2 bases, and 12 bases lay outside the gene matches. The CDR3 is 16 residues long. Here the CDR3 reads CASSQKPGGSVGEQYF. The CDR3 DNA reads TGTGCCAGCAGCCAAAAACCAGGGGGCTCTGTGGGCGAGCAGTACTTC.

The V gene is TRBV28, the J gene TRBJ2-7, with 10 bases identical to TRBD2. Losses at the gene ends were 5 bases for V and 3 bases for J; bases not matched to a gene: 16. CDR1 is MDHEN, CDR2 SYDVKM, per germline. This CDR3 comprises 18 residues. CDR3 DNA sequence: TGTGCCAGCAGTGTTCCCCCGATGGGAGCGGGAGGGGACTACGAGCAGTACTTC. The encoded protein is CASSVPPMGAGGDYEQYF.

The chain links TRBV27 to TRBJ2-5, with D perhaps TRBD2 (7 bases). The V and J ends lost 0 bases and 1 base respectively, with 15 bases between them. Germline V gene sequence: CDR1 MNHEY, CDR2 SMNVEV (reference sequence). The CDR3 loop spans 17 amino acids. The CDR3 loop is CASSLSLGRGVQETQYF. In DNA form, the CDR3 reads TGTGCCAGCAGTTTATCACTTGGGAGGGGGGTCCAAGAGACCCAGTACTTC.

This chain connects TRBV11-3 to TRBJ2-2; TRBD1 matches at 9 bases. CDR3 length: 15 residues. V was pared by 3 bases and J by 5 bases, with 4 bases of the junction left unmatched. Germline CDR1 is SGHNT and CDR2 is YENEEA. In DNA, the CDR3 is TGTGCCAGCAGCTTTAACAGGGGGCAAACCGGGGAGCTGTTTTTT. It specifies CASSFNRGQTGELFF.

The chain combines TRBV18 with TRBJ2-5, with 11 nucleotides matching TRBD2. From germline, CDR1 is KGHSH and CDR2 LQKENI. The V gene end was trimmed by 0 bases and the J gene end by 0 bases; junction bases not matched to a gene: 9. This CDR3 contains 19 residues. The CDR3 spells CASSPPFLAGGAYQETQYF. CDR3 coding DNA: TGTGCCAGCTCACCACCCTTCCTAGCGGGAGGAGCGTACCAAGAGACCCAGTACTTC.

The genes are TRBV5-5 and TRBJ2-3; unclear D gene. CDR3 length equals 11 residues. Trimming pared 2 bases from V and 6 bases from J, leaving 4 bases between. Per the germline V gene, CDR1 is SGHKS and CDR2 is YYEKEE (reference sequence). The CDR3 region has the DNA TGTGCCAGCAGCTTTTGGGATACGCAGTATTTT. Its translation is CASSFWDTQYF.

The chain has TRBV3-1 (or the pseudogene TRBV3-2) and TRBJ2-1, with D maybe TRBD2 (6 bases). V was cut by 1 base and J by 4 bases, with 11 bases left in between. The CDR3 runs to 15 residues. Per germline, CDR1 LGHDT and CDR2 YNNKEL (reference sequence). CDR3 DNA sequence: TGTGCCAGCAGCCAAGGTCCGGGAGATTACAATGAGCAGTTCTTC. Protein: CASSQGPGDYNEQFF.

This sequence joins TRBV9 and TRBJ2-3, with unresolved D. Germline V gives CDR1 SGDLS, CDR2 YYNGEE. The CDR3 is 12 amino acids. Deletions cut 0 bases from V and 6 bases from J, with 5 bases between. CDR3 in DNA: TGTGCCAGCAGCGTAGTTGGGGATACGCAGTATTTT. This translates into CASSVVGDTQYF.

This chain joins TRBV10-3 and TRBJ2-1; 7 positions match TRBD2. Germline values: CDR1 ENHRY, CDR2 SYGVKD. Losses at the gene ends were 7 bases for V and 3 bases for J; bases not matched to a gene: 3. This CDR3 spans 13 amino acids. The CDR3 region has the DNA TGTGCCATCACGAGCGGGGACTACAATGAGCAGTTCTTC. Protein: CAITSGDYNEQFF.

The V call is TRBV9, the J call TRBJ2-4; 11 positions agree with TRBD2. CDR3 length: 20 residues. Per germline, CDR1 SGDLS and CDR2 YYNGEE. After removal of 0 bases from V and 6 bases from J, the junction contained 17 bases not matched to a gene. The CDR3 DNA reads as TGTGCCAGCAGCGTAGATGGAACTAGCGGGAGAGGTTCGGCCCTAAACATTCAGTACTTC. As protein: CASSVDGTSGRGSALNIQYF.

The V gene is TRBV10-2, the J gene TRBJ2-3; D is undetermined. Germline loops: CDR1 WSHSY, CDR2 SAAADI. V dropped 10 bases and J dropped 0 bases, with 14 bases sitting between them. This CDR3 region has 14 residues. CDR3 residues: CATGGSPSTDTQYF. The CDR3 DNA reads TGCGCCACCGGCGGTAGTCCGAGCACAGATACGCAGTATTTT.

This rearrangement joins TRBV2 to TRBJ2-1, with 12 nucleotides matching TRBD2. Germline V gene lookup returns CDR1 SNHLY and CDR2 FYNNEI. The CDR3 totals 15 residues. After removal of 4 bases from V and 8 bases from J, the junction contained 6 bases not matched to a gene. This chain's CDR3 is CASSGASGRADEQFF. In DNA form, the CDR3 reads TGTGCCAGCAGTGGAGCTAGCGGGAGGGCCGATGAGCAGTTCTTC.

The V and J genes are TRBV19 and TRBJ2-1; D possibly matches TRBD1 or TRBD2 (5 bases each). V was shortened by 5 bases and J by 5 bases, with 13 bases between the two germline ends. Looked up from germline, CDR1 is LNHDA and CDR2 is SQIVND (reference sequence). This CDR3 comprises 14 residues. The CDR3 loop is CASSLHRGNNEQFF. The CDR3 nucleotides are TGTGCCAGTAGTTTACACCGGGGCAACAATGAGCAGTTCTTC.

The V and J genes are TRBV19 and TRBJ1-4, with TRBD1 matching over 12 bases. Germline V CDR1 and CDR2: LNHDA, SQIVND (reference sequence). This CDR3 contains 17 residues. V shed 5 bases, J shed 7 bases, and the junction held 11 bases outside the gene matches. The CDR3 reads CASSYGTGGARGEKLFF. The CDR3 nucleotides are TGTGCCAGTAGTTACGGGACAGGGGGCGCCCGGGGTGAAAAACTGTTTTTT. Drawing the rest from reference TRBV19 and TRBJ1-4, the complete variable domain is DGGITQSPKYLFRKEGQNVTLSCEQNLNHDAMYWYRQDPGQGLRLIYYSQIVNDFQKGDIAEGYSVSREKKESFPLTVTSAQKNPTAFYLCASSYGTGGARGEKLFFGSGTQLSVL.

Here the CDR3 reads CSARTRLGQYF. The CDR3 coding sequence is TGCAGTGCTAGAACCAGGCTGGGGCAGTACTTC. The rearrangement links TRBV20-1 to TRBJ2-7; the D is unclear. V lost 2 bases, J lost 9 bases, and 11 bases lay in between. Germline assignment: CDR1 DFQATT and CDR2 SNEGSKA (reference sequence). The CDR3 sequence is 11 residues long.

This clone was counted only a few times. The V gene is TRBV4-1, the J gene TRBJ1-2; no reliable D call. The V end lost 2 bases, the J end lost 2 bases, and 9 bases lay between the germline ends. CDR3 length equals 14 residues. CDR1 is MGHRA and CDR2 is YSYEKL in the germline V gene. The CDR3, as DNA: TGCGCCAGCAGCCAACCGGGATCGAACTATGGCTACACCTTC. It translates to CASSQPGSNYGYTF.

This chain joins TRBV5-6 and TRBJ1-1, with TRBD1 matching over 9 bases. Unmatched junction bases numbered 0, after V lost 4 bases and J lost 5 bases. Germline assignment: CDR1 SGHDT and CDR2 YYEEEE. CDR3 size: 12 residues. The CDR3 is CASSGTGTEAFF. Here the CDR3 DNA reads TGTGCCAGCAGCGGGACAGGGACTGAAGCTTTCTTT. The full variable domain, completed using reference TRBV5-6 and TRBJ1-1, is DAGVTQSPTHLIKTRGQQVTLRCSPKSGHDTVSWYQQALGQGPQFIFQYYEEEERQRGNFPDRFSGHQFPNYSSELNVNALLLGDSALYLCASSGTGTEAFFGQGTRLTVV.

The V and J genes are TRBV27 and TRBJ1-5; the D is unclear. In germline, CDR1 is MNHEY, CDR2 SMNVEV (reference sequence). This CDR3 region has 15 residues. Deletions cut 5 bases from V and 0 bases from J, with 11 bases between. This chain's CDR3 is CASSRAGISNQPQHF. The CDR3 DNA sequence: TGTGCCAGCAGTCGTGCGGGAATTAGCAATCAGCCCCAGCATTTT.

This sequence joins TRBV6-5 and TRBJ1-2, with a possible D match to TRBD1 (5 bases). There are 16 residues in the CDR3. V was pared by 4 bases and J by 5 bases, with 20 bases between. CDR1 MNHEY and CDR2 SVGAGI come from the germline V gene. CDR3 DNA sequence: TGTGCCAGCAGTTCCCGGGACCGCCAATTTGGATATGGCTACACCTTC. Translation: CASSSRDRQFGYGYTF.

The chain uses TRBV5-1 and TRBJ2-3, with no clear D. The CDR3 runs to 15 residues. CDR1 and CDR2 from the germline V gene are SGHRS and YFSETQ. Trimming left V 0 bases short and J 2 bases short, with 10 bases between. The CDR3 sequence: CASSLDRGDTDTQYF. CDR3 sequence (DNA): TGCGCCAGCAGCTTGGACCGCGGTGACACAGATACGCAGTATTTT.

The chain is built from TRBV25-1 and TRBJ1-1; D call uncertain. The germline V gene has CDR1 MGHDK and CDR2 SYGVNS. V lost 8 bases, J lost 10 bases, and 14 bases lay in between. There are 11 residues in the CDR3. CDR3 region: CASAFDGGAFF. The CDR3 DNA reads TGTGCCAGCGCCTTTGACGGAGGAGCTTTCTTT.

CDR3 in DNA: TGTGCCTGGGTAGCGGGAAATGGGGCCGAGCAGTACTTC. Its protein is CAWVAGNGAEQYF. This sequence joins TRBV30 and TRBJ2-7; 8 bases are a match to TRBD2. The length of the CDR3 is 13 residues. Germline V gives CDR1 GTSNPN, CDR2 SVGIG (reference sequence). V dropped 5 bases and J dropped 6; count of bases not matched to a gene: 9.

The chain uses TRBV11-1 and TRBJ2-5, with a tentative D call TRBD1 (5 bases). The ends were cut back, 4 bases at V and 5 bases at J, with 8 bases in the middle. The germline V gene encodes CDR1 SGHAT and CDR2 FQDESV (reference sequence). The CDR3 consists of 12 residues. CDR3: CASSSPGETQYF. CDR3 DNA sequence: TGTGCCAGCAGCTCACCAGGGGAGACCCAGTACTTC.

This chain connects TRBV20-1 to TRBJ1-1; D unresolved. Germline values: CDR1 DFQATT, CDR2 SNEGSKA (reference sequence). Trimming removed 7 bases from V and 6 bases from J, with 12 bases in between. This CDR3 is 11 amino acids long. The CDR3 is CSVPFPPEAFF. The DNA of the CDR3 is TGCAGTGTACCTTTTCCCCCTGAAGCTTTCTTT.

J is TRBJ1-5 and V is TRBV6-5, with 7 bases identical to TRBD1. This CDR3 is 13 amino acids long. The J segment lost 5 bases and the V segment lost 7 bases, leaving 5 bases of the junction unmatched. Germline lookup yields CDR1 MNHEY and CDR2 SVGAGI. CDR3 amino acids: CASNPQGYQPQHF. The CDR3 DNA reads TGTGCCAGCAATCCACAGGGGTATCAGCCCCAGCATTTT.

This clone came up once. J is TRBJ1-4 and V is TRBV3-1 (or the pseudogene TRBV3-2); D is unresolved. CDR1 and CDR2 from the germline V gene are LGHDT and YNNKEL (reference sequence). V lost 4 bases and J lost 8, with 11 bases in between. The CDR3 is 13 amino acids. CDR3 coding DNA: TGTGCCAGCAGCCGACGCACGTGGGAAAAACTGTTTTTT. As protein: CASSRRTWEKLFF.

The CDR3 sequence is CASSRTSGTGYNEQFF. The DNA for the CDR3 is TGTGCCAGCAGCCGGACTAGCGGGACGGGGTACAATGAGCAGTTCTTC. The rearrangement joins TRBV7-9 to TRBJ2-1; 12 positions match TRBD2. The ends lost 5 bases at V and 4 bases at J; junction bases unmatched: 6. Germline V CDR1 and CDR2: SEHNR, FQNEAQ (reference sequence). The CDR3 has 16 residues.

The V and J genes are TRBV14 and TRBJ1-6, with D possibly TRBD1 on 6 matching bases. CDR3 length: 19 amino acids. Germline V gene sequence: CDR1 SGHDN, CDR2 FVKESK. V lost 3 bases and J lost 8, with 26 bases in between. The CDR3 region is CASSHRQVWFLGKDSPLHF. The CDR3 nucleotides are TGTGCCAGCAGCCACCGACAGGTTTGGTTTTTGGGGAAGGATTCACCCCTCCACTTT.

In its sample, this clone was seen once. This chain uses TRBV27 with TRBJ2-7, with a possible D match to TRBD1 (5 bases). CDR3 length: 13 amino acids. Trimming took 6 bases from V and 1 from J, leaving 10 bases between them. CDR1 is MNHEY and CDR2 is SMNVEV in the germline V gene (reference sequence). CDR3 loop: CASRPRASYEQYF. CDR3 nucleotide sequence: TGTGCCAGCAGGCCCAGGGCTTCCTACGAGCAGTACTTC.

The CDR3 loop reads CASKRTGGLSNSYEQYF. In DNA form, the CDR3 reads TGTGCCAGCAAGAGGACAGGGGGCTTATCAAATTCCTACGAGCAGTACTTC. The chain is built from TRBV2 and TRBJ2-7; 11 bases agree with TRBD1. The germline V gene has CDR1 SNHLY and CDR2 FYNNEI. This CDR3 is built from 17 residues. V trimming: 7 bases; J trimming: 1 base; junction bases outside the gene matches: 12.